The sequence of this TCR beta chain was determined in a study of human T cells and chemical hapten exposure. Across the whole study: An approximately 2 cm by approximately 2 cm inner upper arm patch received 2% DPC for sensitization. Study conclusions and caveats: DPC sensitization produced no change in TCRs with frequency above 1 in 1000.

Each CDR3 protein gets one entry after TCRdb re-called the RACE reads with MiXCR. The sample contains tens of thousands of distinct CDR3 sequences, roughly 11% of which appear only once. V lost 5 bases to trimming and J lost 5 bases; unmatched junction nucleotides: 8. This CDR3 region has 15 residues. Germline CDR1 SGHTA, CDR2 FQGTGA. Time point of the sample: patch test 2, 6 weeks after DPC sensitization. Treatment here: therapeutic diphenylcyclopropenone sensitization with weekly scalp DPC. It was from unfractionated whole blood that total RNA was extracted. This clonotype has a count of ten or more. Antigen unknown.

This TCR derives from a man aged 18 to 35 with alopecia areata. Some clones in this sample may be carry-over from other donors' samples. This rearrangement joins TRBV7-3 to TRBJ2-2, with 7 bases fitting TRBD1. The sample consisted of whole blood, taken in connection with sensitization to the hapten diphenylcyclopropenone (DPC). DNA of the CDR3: TGTGCCAGCAGCCCAAGGGGGCCGGGGACCGGGGAGCTGTTTTTT. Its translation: CASSPRGPGTGELFF.